This section outlines one T cell receptor beta chain sequence together with its context. The CDR3 contains 12 residues. V lost 4 bases and J 0 bases, leaving 3 bases between the germline ends. The germline CDR1 and CDR2 sequences are LGHDT and YNNKEL (reference sequence). In the source study's methods: By means of reference gene primer amplification, nucleated cell counts were estimated. Only in-frame clones appear in the TCRdb table, and some are missing; sequencing was by immunoSEQ multiplex PCR. The DNA gave D and trimming, while V, J and clone size come from that table. Among about 160,000 clones, over 70% were seen once, and the ten largest hold about 5.3%. This sample was taken from a study of blood T cell repertoires in COVID-19. Study context: COVID-19 samples, acute and convalescent, were from the United States, Italy and Spain. Sources were T cells, B-cell-depleted T cells, or PBMCs; the material itself was cDNA or gDNA.

This TCR came from a woman in her 40s with acute COVID-19. Specimen: PBMCs or T cells enriched from blood (not recorded which). The chain recombines TRBV3-1 (or the pseudogene TRBV3-2) with TRBJ2-5; D gene uncertain. DNA of the CDR3: TGTGCCAGCAGCCCGTACCAAGAGACCCAGTACTTC. This sequence encodes CASSPYQETQYF.